This passage covers 8 T cell receptor beta chains from one sample sequenced in a study of cytomegalovirus exposure and HLA in healthy donors (dated by TCRdb to about 2017). Receptor libraries were prepared by the immunoSEQ multiplex PCR assay. For the multiplex PCR, a mixture combining 60 forward primers for TCR Vbeta segments and 13 reverse primers for TCR Jbeta segments was used. TCRdb obtained this table from immuneACCESS and retained in-frame rearrangements with V and J assigned. These tables miss some clones; where compared with another copy, unresolved V genes account for less than half of the shortfall, and the remainder is unexplained. Here the sample has 200,000 to 300,000 clones; 84% occur a single time. In total, the top ten clones hold roughly 2% of the sample. The sequencing sample was made of PBMCs. The receptors shown here come from a woman between 40 and 55 years old in good health and CMV-seropositive.

This chain links TRBV5-1 with TRBJ2-1; 9 bases match TRBD2. This CDR3 spans 16 amino acids. With V trimmed by 0 bases and J by 2 bases, 3 bases remained unmatched. Germline CDR1 and CDR2: SGHRS and YFSETQ. The CDR3 is CASSLAAGGAYNEQFF. CDR3 bases: TGCGCCAGCAGCTTGGCCGCGGGGGGGGCCTACAATGAGCAGTTCTTC.

This clone was seen only once. The rearrangement uses TRBV27 and TRBJ2-1, with 12 bases that match TRBD2. V lost 5 bases, J lost 5 bases, and 4 bases stayed unmatched. Germline V CDR1 and CDR2: MNHEY, SMNVEV (reference sequence). This CDR3 spans 15 amino acids. The CDR3 protein is CASSKWTSGNNEQFF. The CDR3 DNA sequence: TGTGCCAGCAGTAAATGGACTAGCGGGAACAATGAGCAGTTCTTC.

The gene calls are TRBV7-2 and TRBJ1-2; D not resolved. The CDR3 totals 13 residues. CDR1 SGHTA and CDR2 FQGNSA come from the germline V gene. Deletions cut 7 bases from V and 2 bases from J, with 11 bases between. For the CDR3, the DNA is TGTGCCAGCACCCCGGACTCGAACTATGGCTACACCTTC. Protein product: CASTPDSNYGYTF.

The chain joins TRBV27 to TRBJ2-1; D gene unclear. The CDR3 runs 14 residues. Looked up from germline, CDR1 is MNHEY and CDR2 is SMNVEV (reference sequence). Trimming took off 5 bases at V and 9 bases at J, with 17 bases between the two ends. DNA of the CDR3: TGTGCCAGCAGTACCGTTGAAGTGCGGCGTGAGCAGTTCTTC. It encodes CASSTVEVRREQFF.

This chain connects TRBV6-5 to TRBJ1-1; D not resolved. CDR1 and CDR2 (germline): MNHEY, SVGAGI. The CDR3 covers 13 residues. V lost 6 bases and J lost 3, with 11 bases in between. CDR3 sequence (DNA): TGTGCCAGCAGCGGGGTGCGGGACACTGAAGCTTTCTTT. Translation: CASSGVRDTEAFF.

CDR3 DNA: TGTGCCAGCACCACCGGGACTAGAACCTACGAGCAGTACTTC. This gives the protein CASTTGTRTYEQYF. The V and J genes are TRBV6-1 and TRBJ2-5; TRBD2 aligns across 8 bases. The J call may be mistaken, given a closer DNA end match to TRBJ2-7. CDR3 length: 14 residues. Germline CDR1 and CDR2: MNHNS and SASEGT.

The chain links TRBV7-3 to TRBJ2-2; TRBD1 agrees at 10 bases. The CDR3 sequence is 18 residues long. After removal of 1 base from V and 0 bases from J, the junction contained 5 bases not matched to a gene. Germline-derived CDR1 and CDR2 are SGHTA and FQGTGA. The CDR3 DNA is TGTGCCAGCAGCTTAATGGGACAGGGGCGACCGAACACCGGGGAGCTGTTTTTT. As protein: CASSLMGQGRPNTGELFF.

The chain employs TRBV7-9 and TRBJ2-5, with a weak D call TRBD1 (6 bases). The V gene lost 4 bases and the J gene lost 5 bases, with 11 bases spanning the gap. Germline V lookup: CDR1 SEHNR, CDR2 FQNEAQ (reference sequence). This CDR3 spans 13 amino acids. The CDR3 sequence: CASSYGTFETQYF. The CDR3 region has the DNA TGTGCCAGCAGCTATGGGACATTCGAGACCCAGTACTTC.